Listed below are T cell receptor beta chains from one sample, sequenced in a study of PD-1 blockade in classical Hodgkin lymphoma. TCRdb's copy holds only in-frame clones and misses some; the assay was immunoSEQ multiplex PCR. The profile shows tens of thousands of clones, approximately 87% of them singletons. Sequencing was done on a sample of CD8+ T cells from blood. All receptors come from a human donor with classical Hodgkin lymphoma. Both conserved end residues are part of each CDR3. Fields, in order: J gene, D gene, clone size, V gene, CDR3 DNA, CDR3 protein. A D gene is named only where the DNA matches it firmly. A clone size is listed for some rows: how often the clone was seen (once, few, many), or a class if it is expanded.

J gene: TRBJ2-5
D gene: -
clone size: -
V gene: TRBV11-2
CDR3 DNA: TGTGCCAGCAGCTTACTTAAGGGGCTCCGCGGGGAGACCCAGTACTTC
CDR3 protein: CASSLLKGLRGETQYF

J gene: TRBJ2-2
D gene: TRBD1
clone size: -
V gene: TRBV7-9
CDR3 DNA: TGTGCCAGCAGCACTAGACAGGGGAGCACCGGGGAGCTGTTTTTT
CDR3 protein: CASSTRQGSTGELFF

J gene: TRBJ1-1
D gene: -
clone size: -
V gene: TRBV4-3
CDR3 DNA: TGCGCCAGCAGCCAAGACGGGAGGGGTGAAGCTTTCTTT
CDR3 protein: CASSQDGRGEAFF

J gene: TRBJ1-5
D gene: -
clone size: -
V gene: TRBV19
CDR3 DNA: TGTGCCAGTAGTTCCCTCGGGAGCAATCAGCCCCAGCATTTT
CDR3 protein: CASSSLGSNQPQHF

J gene: TRBJ2-1
D gene: -
clone size: -
V gene: TRBV21-1
CDR3 DNA: TGTGCCAGCAGCTTCCGAGGGGGCGGGAGGGTCTCATACAATGAGCAGTTCTTC
CDR3 protein: CASSFRGGGRVSYNEQFF

J gene: TRBJ2-6
D gene: TRBD2
clone size: -
V gene: TRBV13
CDR3 DNA: TGTGCCAGCAGCTTTGGGACTAGCGTCTCTGGGGCCAACGTCCTGACTTTC
CDR3 protein: CASSFGTSVSGANVLTF

J gene: TRBJ2-1
D gene: -
clone size: -
V gene: TRBV4-3
CDR3 DNA: TGCGCCAGCAGCCAAGTGCCCGGGAGTGCAACGGTAGAGAATGAGCAGTTCTTC
CDR3 protein: CASSQVPGSATVENEQFF

J gene: TRBJ1-1
D gene: -
clone size: -
V gene: TRBV19
CDR3 DNA: TGTGCCAGTAATACCGACAGAATGAACACTGAAGCTTTCTTT
CDR3 protein: CASNTDRMNTEAFF

J gene: TRBJ2-1
D gene: TRBD2
clone size: -
V gene: TRBV10-3
CDR3 DNA: TGTGCGGCCGGGACTAGCGGGTCCTGGGGAGATGAGCAGTTCTTC
CDR3 protein: CAAGTSGSWGDEQFF

J gene: TRBJ2-1
D gene: TRBD2
clone size: -
V gene: TRBV2
CDR3 DNA: TGTGCCAGCAGTTGGCCGGGACTAGCGGGAGGGCTTGCCTACAATGAGCAGTTCTTC
CDR3 protein: CASSWPGLAGGLAYNEQFF

J gene: TRBJ1-2
D gene: -
clone size: -
V gene: TRBV10-3
CDR3 DNA: TGTGCCACCAACTTCGCCAGGGAGGATGGCTACACCTTC
CDR3 protein: CATNFAREDGYTF

J gene: TRBJ2-7
D gene: TRBD2
clone size: -
V gene: TRBV19
CDR3 DNA: TGTGCCAGTAGTTTCCGGACTAGCGGGGACTACGAGCAGTACTTC
CDR3 protein: CASSFRTSGDYEQYF

J gene: TRBJ1-3
D gene: -
clone size: -
V gene: TRBV6-6
CDR3 DNA: TGTGCCAGCAGCCAACGCGACGGAAACACCATATATTTT
CDR3 protein: CASSQRDGNTIYF

J gene: TRBJ1-5
D gene: -
clone size: -
V gene: TRBV19
CDR3 DNA: TGTGCCAGTAGTTCGGACCATTGGACGGTTCATCAGCCCCAGCATTTT
CDR3 protein: CASSSDHWTVHQPQHF

J gene: TRBJ1-1
D gene: -
clone size: once
V gene: TRBV9
CDR3 DNA: TGTGCCAGCAGCGGGGGACTGCAGAACACTGAAGCTTTCTTT
CDR3 protein: CASSGGLQNTEAFF

J gene: TRBJ2-1
D gene: -
clone size: -
V gene: TRBV6-6
CDR3 DNA: TGTGCCAGCAGCCAACTAGCGTCAGGGGGGAATGAGCAGTTCTTC
CDR3 protein: CASSQLASGGNEQFF

J gene: TRBJ2-7
D gene: -
clone size: -
V gene: TRBV18
CDR3 DNA: TGTGCCAGCTCACCGGTTTCCTACGAGCAGTACTTC
CDR3 protein: CASSPVSYEQYF

J gene: TRBJ1-2
D gene: -
clone size: -
V gene: TRBV29-1
CDR3 DNA: TGCAGCGTTCGAACAGAATCAAACTATGGCTACACCTTC
CDR3 protein: CSVRTESNYGYTF

J gene: TRBJ1-2
D gene: -
clone size: -
V gene: TRBV5-5
CDR3 DNA: TGTGCCAGCAGCCCCTCCCTATGGGACATTGATAGCTATGGCTACACCTTC
CDR3 protein: CASSPSLWDIDSYGYTF

J gene: TRBJ2-7
D gene: TRBD2
clone size: -
V gene: TRBV30
CDR3 DNA: TGTGCCTGGAATCTAGCGGGAGGCACCGAGCAGTACTTC
CDR3 protein: CAWNLAGGTEQYF

J gene: TRBJ1-2
D gene: -
clone size: -
V gene: TRBV15
CDR3 DNA: TGTGCCACCAGCAGAGGTATCTCGGGGGGCGGCTACACCTTC
CDR3 protein: CATSRGISGGGYTF

J gene: TRBJ2-1
D gene: -
clone size: -
V gene: TRBV29-1
CDR3 DNA: TGCAGCGTTGAACACAGGGACAATGAGCAGTTCTTC
CDR3 protein: CSVEHRDNEQFF